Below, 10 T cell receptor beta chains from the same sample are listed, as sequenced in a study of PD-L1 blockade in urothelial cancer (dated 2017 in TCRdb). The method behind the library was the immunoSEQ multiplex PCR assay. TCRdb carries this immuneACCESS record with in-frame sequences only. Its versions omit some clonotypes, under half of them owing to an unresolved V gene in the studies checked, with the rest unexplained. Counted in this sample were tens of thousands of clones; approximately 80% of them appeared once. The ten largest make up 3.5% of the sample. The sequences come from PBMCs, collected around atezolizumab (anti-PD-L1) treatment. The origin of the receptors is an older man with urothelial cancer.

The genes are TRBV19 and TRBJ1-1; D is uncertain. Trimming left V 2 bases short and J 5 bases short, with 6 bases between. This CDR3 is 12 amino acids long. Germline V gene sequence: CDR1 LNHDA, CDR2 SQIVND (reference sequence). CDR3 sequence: CASSITGTEAFF. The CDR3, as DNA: TGTGCCAGTAGTATAACGGGAACTGAAGCTTTCTTT.

DNA of the CDR3: TGTGCCAGCAGCTTAGAACGGGCCTACGAGCAGTACTTC. Protein: CASSLERAYEQYF. This sequence joins TRBV7-2 and TRBJ2-7; D is unresolved. V lost 1 base to trimming and J lost 2 bases, with 6 bases between them. Looked up from germline, CDR1 is SGHTA and CDR2 is FQGNSA. CDR3 length equals 13 residues.

CDR3: CASSYKDRGLWNEQFF. DNA for the CDR3: TGTGCCAGCAGTTATAAGGACAGGGGGCTATGGAATGAGCAGTTCTTC. V is TRBV6-5 and J is TRBJ2-1; the match to TRBD1 covers 11 bases. The CDR3 sequence is 16 residues long. With 3 bases clipped from V and 7 bases from J, the junction kept 8 bases outside the gene matches. Germline V lookup: CDR1 MNHEY, CDR2 SVGAGI.

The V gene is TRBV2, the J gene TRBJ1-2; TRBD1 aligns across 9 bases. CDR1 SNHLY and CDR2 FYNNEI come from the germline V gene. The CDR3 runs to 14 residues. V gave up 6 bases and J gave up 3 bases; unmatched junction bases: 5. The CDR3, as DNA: TGTGCCAGCAGACTCGACAGGGGGTACTATGGCTACACCTTC. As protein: CASRLDRGYYGYTF.

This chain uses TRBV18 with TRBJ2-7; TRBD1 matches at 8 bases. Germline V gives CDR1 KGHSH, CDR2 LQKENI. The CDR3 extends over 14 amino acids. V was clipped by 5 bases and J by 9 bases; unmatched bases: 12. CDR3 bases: TGTGCCAGCTCAGCAGGGGGCGGTGTGGCCCGGCAGTACTTC. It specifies CASSAGGGVARQYF.

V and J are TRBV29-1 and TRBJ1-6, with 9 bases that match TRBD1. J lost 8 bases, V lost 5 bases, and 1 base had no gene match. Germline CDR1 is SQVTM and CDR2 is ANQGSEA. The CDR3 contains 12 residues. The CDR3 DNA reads TGCAGCGTTCGGACAGGGGATTCACCCCTCCACTTT. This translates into CSVRTGDSPLHF.

For the CDR3, the DNA is TGTGCCAGCTCGCCCGACATCGATGAAAAACTGTTTTTT. The encoded protein is CASSPDIDEKLFF. The chain joins TRBV18 to TRBJ1-4, with D unresolved. The CDR3 has 13 amino acids. In germline, CDR1 is KGHSH, CDR2 LQKENI. Trimming cost V 6 bases and J 6 bases, with 11 bases left between them.

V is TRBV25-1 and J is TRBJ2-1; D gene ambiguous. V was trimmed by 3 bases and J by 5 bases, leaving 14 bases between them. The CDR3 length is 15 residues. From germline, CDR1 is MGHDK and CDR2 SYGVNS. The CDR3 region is CASSERLLNNNEQFF. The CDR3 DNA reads TGTGCCAGCAGTGAGCGACTCCTGAACAACAATGAGCAGTTCTTC.

The DNA of the CDR3 is TGTGCCAGCAGCCTTGGAGGGAATGAGCAGTTCTTC. Its protein product is CASSLGGNEQFF. The J gene is TRBJ2-1, the V gene TRBV5-4; D may be TRBD2 (6 bases). This CDR3 is built from 12 residues. V was trimmed by 4 bases and J by 7 bases, leaving 9 bases between them. The germline CDR1 and CDR2 sequences are SGHNT and YYREEE (reference sequence).

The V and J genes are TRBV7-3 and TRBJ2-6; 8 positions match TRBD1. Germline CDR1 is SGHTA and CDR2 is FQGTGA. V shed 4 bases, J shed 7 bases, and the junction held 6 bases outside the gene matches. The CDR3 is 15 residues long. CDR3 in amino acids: CASSYGTGLANVLTF. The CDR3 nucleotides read TGTGCCAGCAGCTACGGGACAGGCTTAGCCAACGTCCTGACTTTC.